This T cell receptor beta chain was identified during a study of siplizumab effects on memory and regulatory T cells. This clone has a handful of counts. Its antigen remains unidentified. The germline V gene encodes CDR1 LGHNA and CDR2 YSLEER. The length of the CDR3 is 17 residues. V gave up 3 bases and J gave up 1 base; unmatched junction bases: 8. Study-wide results and limits: Among mappable alloreactive CD4+ clones, the Treg-derived fraction averaged around 70% with siplizumab versus around 26% in controls. The alloresponse seemed to draw substantially on naive T cells, which appeared more diverse than memory cells. No more than a minor fraction of alloreactive clones could be traced back to unstimulated subsets. Many proliferating CD4+ or CD8+ clones remained unclassified. Roughly 75-95% of them could not be assigned either a naive or a memory phenotype.

Only in-frame clones appear in the TCRdb table, and some are missing; sequencing was by immunoSEQ multiplex PCR. The table records around 65,000 clones, 65% to 80% of them present only once. The sequenced sample consisted of memory CD4+ T cells sorted from blood. The V and J genes are TRBV4-3 and TRBJ1-1; 10 positions match TRBD1. The TCR was taken from a human donor in good health. The CDR3 region has the DNA TGCGCCAGCAGCCAGGGACAGGGGAAGAACACGAACACTGAAGCTTTCTTT. Its translation is CASSQGQGKNTNTEAFF.